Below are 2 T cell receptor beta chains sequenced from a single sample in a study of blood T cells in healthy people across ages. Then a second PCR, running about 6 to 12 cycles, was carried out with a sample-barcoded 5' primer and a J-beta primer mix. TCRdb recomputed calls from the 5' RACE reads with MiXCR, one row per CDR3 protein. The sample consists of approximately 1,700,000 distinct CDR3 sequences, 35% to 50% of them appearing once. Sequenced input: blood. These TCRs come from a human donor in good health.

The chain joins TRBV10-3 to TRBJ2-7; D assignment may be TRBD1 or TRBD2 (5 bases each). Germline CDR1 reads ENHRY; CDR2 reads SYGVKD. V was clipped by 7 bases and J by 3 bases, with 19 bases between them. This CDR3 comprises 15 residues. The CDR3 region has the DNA TGTGCCATCACCCCGGTGTTGGGACGGGGCTACGAGCAGTACTTC. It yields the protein CAITPVLGRGYEQYF.

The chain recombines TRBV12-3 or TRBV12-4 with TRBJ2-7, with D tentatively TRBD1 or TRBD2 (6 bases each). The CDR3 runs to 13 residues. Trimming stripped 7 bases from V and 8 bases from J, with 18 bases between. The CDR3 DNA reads TGTGCCAGCATTTCGGGGGCCTTGGGCAAGCAGTACTTC. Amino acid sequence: CASISGALGKQYF.